The T cell receptor beta chain under discussion was sequenced for a study of T-cell reconstitution after alpha-beta-depleted transplantation in children. V was trimmed by 0 bases and J by 3 bases, leaving 10 bases between them. The CDR3 is 15 amino acids. Germline V gene data show CDR1 as SGHRS and CDR2 as YFSETQ. This clonotype was recorded at least ten times. The target antigen is unknown. As it was prepared, the TCRbeta library received unique molecular identifiers. MiXCR, applied by TCRdb to the PCR reads, yields one record per CDR3 protein. The table lists 550,000 to 800,000 distinct CDR3 sequences, about an eighth of them singletons. Study-wide results and caveats: Day-60 TCRbeta diversity that was high in some patients was derived from surviving recipient T cells and thymic progenitors.

V usage is TRBV5-1 and J usage is TRBJ2-1; tentatively, D is TRBD1 or TRBD2 (5 bases each). The sequenced sample was PBMCs, obtained before TCRalphabeta/CD19-depleted stem cell transplant. The sequence was collected from a girl aged 2 to 9 with congenital amegakaryocytic thrombocytopenia, due to receive a stem cell transplant. The DNA for the CDR3 is TGCGCCAGCAGCTTGGGGCAGGGAGACTACAATGAGCAGTTCTTC. Its protein product is CASSLGQGDYNEQFF.